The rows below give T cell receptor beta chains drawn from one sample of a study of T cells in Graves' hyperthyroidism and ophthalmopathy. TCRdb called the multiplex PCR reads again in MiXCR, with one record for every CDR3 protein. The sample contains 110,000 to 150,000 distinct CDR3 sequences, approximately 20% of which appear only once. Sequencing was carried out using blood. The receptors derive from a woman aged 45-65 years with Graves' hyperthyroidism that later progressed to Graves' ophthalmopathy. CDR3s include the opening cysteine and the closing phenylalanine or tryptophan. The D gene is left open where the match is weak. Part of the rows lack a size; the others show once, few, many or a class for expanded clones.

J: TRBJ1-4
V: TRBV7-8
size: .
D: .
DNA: TGTGCCAGCAGCTTATGGGGGGGAGGTGAAAAACTGTTTTTT
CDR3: CASSLWGGGEKLFF

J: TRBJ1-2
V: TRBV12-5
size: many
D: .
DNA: TGTGCTAGTGCCTTGGGGGGACCAAACTATGGCTACACCTTC
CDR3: CASALGGPNYGYTF

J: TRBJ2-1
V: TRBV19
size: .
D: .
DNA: TGTGCCAGTAGTATGGCGACTACTAGCTCCTACAATGAGCAGTTCTTC
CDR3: CASSMATTSSYNEQFF

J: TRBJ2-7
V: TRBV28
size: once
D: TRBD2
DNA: TGTGCCAGCAGTCTGGGGCCGGGACTAGCGGGAGGATTCATACAGTACGAGCAGTACTTC
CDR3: CASSLGPGLAGGFIQYEQYF

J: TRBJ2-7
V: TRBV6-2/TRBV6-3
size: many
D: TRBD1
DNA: TGTGCCAGCAGTCAGTGGACAGGGGGCTACGAGCAGTACTTC
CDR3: CASSQWTGGYEQYF

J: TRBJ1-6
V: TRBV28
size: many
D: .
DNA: TGTGCCAGCAGTTTATGGGGTTTTGGGGAATACGTCGGTAATTCACCCCTCCACTTT
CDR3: CASSLWGFGEYVGNSPLHF

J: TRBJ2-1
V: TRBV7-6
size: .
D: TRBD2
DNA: TGTGCCAGCAGCCGGGGACTAGCGAACTACAATGAGCAGTTCTTC
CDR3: CASSRGLANYNEQFF

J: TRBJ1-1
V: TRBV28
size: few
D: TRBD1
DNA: TGTGCCAGCAGTTCTTTCAGCCCGGGACAGGGGGGGAACACTGAAGCTTTCTTT
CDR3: CASSSFSPGQGGNTEAFF

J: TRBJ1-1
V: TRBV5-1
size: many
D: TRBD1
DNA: TGCGCCAGCAGCTCCGGGACAGCGAACACTGAAGCTTTCTTT
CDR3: CASSSGTANTEAFF

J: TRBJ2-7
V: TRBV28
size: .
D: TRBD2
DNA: TGTGCCAGCAGGGGGCGGGGGGCGGGAGAGGGGGAGCAGTACTTC
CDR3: CASRGRGAGEGEQYF

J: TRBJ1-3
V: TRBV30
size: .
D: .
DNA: TGTGCCTGGAAATCGGGGGACTCTGGAAACACCATATATTTT
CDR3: CAWKSGDSGNTIYF

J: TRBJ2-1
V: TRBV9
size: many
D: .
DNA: TGTGCCAGCAGCGTAGTGGGCGGGGCGCGTGAGCAGTTCTTC
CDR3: CASSVVGGAREQFF

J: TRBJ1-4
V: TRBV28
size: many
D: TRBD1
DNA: TGTGCCAGCAGTCTTGGACAGGCAACTAATGAAAAACTGTTTTTT
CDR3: CASSLGQATNEKLFF

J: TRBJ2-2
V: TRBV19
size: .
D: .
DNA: TGTGCCAGTAGTATGTTTCAGGGGCTAAGCACCGGGGAGCTGTTTTTT
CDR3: CASSMFQGLSTGELFF

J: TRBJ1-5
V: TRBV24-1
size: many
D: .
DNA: TGTGCCACCAGTCTGGGGAACAATCAGCCCCAGCATTTT
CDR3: CATSLGNNQPQHF

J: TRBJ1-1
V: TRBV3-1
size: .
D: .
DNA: TGTGCCAGCAGCCCAGTGAGAGTTATCGGGGAGTCGGCTTTCTTT
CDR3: CASSPVRVIGESAFF

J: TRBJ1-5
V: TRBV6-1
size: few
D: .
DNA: TGTGCCAGCAGTCCGCCGACAGCTTATAGCAATCAGCCCCAGCATTTT
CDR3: CASSPPTAYSNQPQHF

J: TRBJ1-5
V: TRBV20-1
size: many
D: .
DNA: TGCAGTGCTAGAGTTTTGAGGTCTAGCAATCAGCCCCAGCATTTT
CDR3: CSARVLRSSNQPQHF

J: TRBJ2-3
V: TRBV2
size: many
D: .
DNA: TGTGCCAGCAGTGAGTCGGCGTTCGGTACGCAGTATTTT
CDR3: CASSESAFGTQYF

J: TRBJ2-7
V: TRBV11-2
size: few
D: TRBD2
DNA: TGTGCCAGCAGCTTAGGAGGGGGCGTACTAGCGGGAGGACGAAGCTCCTACGAGCAGTACTTC
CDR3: CASSLGGGVLAGGRSSYEQYF

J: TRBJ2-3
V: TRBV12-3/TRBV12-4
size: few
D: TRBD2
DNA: TGTGCCAGCAGTTTTAGCGGGAGTCGGGGAGATACGCAGTATTTT
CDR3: CASSFSGSRGDTQYF

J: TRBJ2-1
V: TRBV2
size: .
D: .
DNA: TGTGCCAGCAGTGAGACTGAGAGCTCCTACAATGAGCAGTTCTTC
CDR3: CASSETESSYNEQFF

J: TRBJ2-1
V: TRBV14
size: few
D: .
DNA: TGTGCCAGCAGCCAAGATCTTAGGGGTGACGAGCAGTTCTTC
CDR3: CASSQDLRGDEQFF

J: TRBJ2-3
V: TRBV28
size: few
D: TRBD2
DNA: TGTGCCAGCAGTCAATTAGCGGGAGTCCCCACAGGTACGCAGTATTTT
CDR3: CASSQLAGVPTGTQYF

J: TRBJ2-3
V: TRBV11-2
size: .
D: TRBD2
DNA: TGTGCCAGCAGCTCGGGACTAGCGGCAGATACGCAGTATTTT
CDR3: CASSSGLAADTQYF

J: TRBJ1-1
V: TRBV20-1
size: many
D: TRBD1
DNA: TGCAGTGCTAGGCCGACCCGAACAGGGGGTCGAATCACTGAAGCTTTCTTT
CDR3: CSARPTRTGGRITEAFF

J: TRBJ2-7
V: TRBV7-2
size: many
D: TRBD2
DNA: TGTGCCAGCAGCTCCGGGGGGGTGCAGCAGTACTTC
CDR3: CASSSGGVQQYF

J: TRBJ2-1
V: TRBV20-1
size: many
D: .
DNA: TGCAGTTCTCTTCTCCCTGACACGGTTTGGGACAATGAGCAGTTCTTC
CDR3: CSSLLPDTVWDNEQFF

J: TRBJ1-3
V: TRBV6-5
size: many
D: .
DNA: TGTGCCAGCAGTTACTCGGTAGGGCGCGCTGGAAACACCATATATTTT
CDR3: CASSYSVGRAGNTIYF

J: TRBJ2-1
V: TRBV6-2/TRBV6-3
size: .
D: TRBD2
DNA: TGTGCCAGCACCAGCTCCGGGACTAGCTCCTACAATGAGCAGTTCTTC
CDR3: CASTSSGTSSYNEQFF

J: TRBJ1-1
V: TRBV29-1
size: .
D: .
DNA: TGCAGCGTTGCTTGGGGGTCGGGCACTGAAGCTTTCTTT
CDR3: CSVAWGSGTEAFF

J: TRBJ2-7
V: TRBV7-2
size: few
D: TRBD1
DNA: TGTGCCAGCAGCTTTGGGGGACAGGGAACCTACGAGCAGTACTTC
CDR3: CASSFGGQGTYEQYF

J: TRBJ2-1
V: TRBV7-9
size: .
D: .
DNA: TGTGCCAGCAGCTTTCGGGGAGCCTACAATGAGCAGTTCTTC
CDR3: CASSFRGAYNEQFF

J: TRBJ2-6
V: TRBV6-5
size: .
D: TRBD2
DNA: TGTGCCAGCAGTTACAGACTAGCCGGCTCTGGGGCCAACGTCCTGACTTTC
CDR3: CASSYRLAGSGANVLTF

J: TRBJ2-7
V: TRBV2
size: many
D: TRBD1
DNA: TGTGCCAGCAGGGTGACAGGGGCCCTCTACGAGCAGTACTTC
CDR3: CASRVTGALYEQYF

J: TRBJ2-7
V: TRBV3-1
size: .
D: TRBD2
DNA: TGTGCCAGCAGCCTGAGCCGGCGGGGGGCGCCCTACGAGCAGTACTTC
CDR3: CASSLSRRGAPYEQYF

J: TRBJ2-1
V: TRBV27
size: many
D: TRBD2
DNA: TGTGCCAGCAGTTTGGTCACTAGCGGGAGGGTCAATGAGCAGTTCTTC
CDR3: CASSLVTSGRVNEQFF

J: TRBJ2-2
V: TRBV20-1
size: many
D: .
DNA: TGCAGTGCTGGCCCCGCCCCAAACACCGGGGAGCTGTTTTTT
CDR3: CSAGPAPNTGELFF

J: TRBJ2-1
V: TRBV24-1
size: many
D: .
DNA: TGTGCCACCAGTGATCCGGACATGGCTGCCTACAATGAGCAGTTCTTC
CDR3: CATSDPDMAAYNEQFF

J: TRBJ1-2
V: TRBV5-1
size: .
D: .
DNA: TGCGCCAGCAGCTTGGCCGACGGCTATGGCTACACCTTC
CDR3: CASSLADGYGYTF

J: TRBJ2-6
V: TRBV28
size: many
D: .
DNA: TGTGCCAGCAGTTTGAGTAGGGGCTCTGGGGCCAACGTCCTGACTTTC
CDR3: CASSLSRGSGANVLTF

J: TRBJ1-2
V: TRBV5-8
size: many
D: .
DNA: TGTGCCAGCAGCTTGGATATGGGGTCTGGCGGCTACACCTTC
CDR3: CASSLDMGSGGYTF

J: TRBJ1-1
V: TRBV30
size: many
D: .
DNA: TGTGCCTGGAGTAGGGGGATTGGCAGATCGAACACTGAAGCTTTCTTT
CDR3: CAWSRGIGRSNTEAFF